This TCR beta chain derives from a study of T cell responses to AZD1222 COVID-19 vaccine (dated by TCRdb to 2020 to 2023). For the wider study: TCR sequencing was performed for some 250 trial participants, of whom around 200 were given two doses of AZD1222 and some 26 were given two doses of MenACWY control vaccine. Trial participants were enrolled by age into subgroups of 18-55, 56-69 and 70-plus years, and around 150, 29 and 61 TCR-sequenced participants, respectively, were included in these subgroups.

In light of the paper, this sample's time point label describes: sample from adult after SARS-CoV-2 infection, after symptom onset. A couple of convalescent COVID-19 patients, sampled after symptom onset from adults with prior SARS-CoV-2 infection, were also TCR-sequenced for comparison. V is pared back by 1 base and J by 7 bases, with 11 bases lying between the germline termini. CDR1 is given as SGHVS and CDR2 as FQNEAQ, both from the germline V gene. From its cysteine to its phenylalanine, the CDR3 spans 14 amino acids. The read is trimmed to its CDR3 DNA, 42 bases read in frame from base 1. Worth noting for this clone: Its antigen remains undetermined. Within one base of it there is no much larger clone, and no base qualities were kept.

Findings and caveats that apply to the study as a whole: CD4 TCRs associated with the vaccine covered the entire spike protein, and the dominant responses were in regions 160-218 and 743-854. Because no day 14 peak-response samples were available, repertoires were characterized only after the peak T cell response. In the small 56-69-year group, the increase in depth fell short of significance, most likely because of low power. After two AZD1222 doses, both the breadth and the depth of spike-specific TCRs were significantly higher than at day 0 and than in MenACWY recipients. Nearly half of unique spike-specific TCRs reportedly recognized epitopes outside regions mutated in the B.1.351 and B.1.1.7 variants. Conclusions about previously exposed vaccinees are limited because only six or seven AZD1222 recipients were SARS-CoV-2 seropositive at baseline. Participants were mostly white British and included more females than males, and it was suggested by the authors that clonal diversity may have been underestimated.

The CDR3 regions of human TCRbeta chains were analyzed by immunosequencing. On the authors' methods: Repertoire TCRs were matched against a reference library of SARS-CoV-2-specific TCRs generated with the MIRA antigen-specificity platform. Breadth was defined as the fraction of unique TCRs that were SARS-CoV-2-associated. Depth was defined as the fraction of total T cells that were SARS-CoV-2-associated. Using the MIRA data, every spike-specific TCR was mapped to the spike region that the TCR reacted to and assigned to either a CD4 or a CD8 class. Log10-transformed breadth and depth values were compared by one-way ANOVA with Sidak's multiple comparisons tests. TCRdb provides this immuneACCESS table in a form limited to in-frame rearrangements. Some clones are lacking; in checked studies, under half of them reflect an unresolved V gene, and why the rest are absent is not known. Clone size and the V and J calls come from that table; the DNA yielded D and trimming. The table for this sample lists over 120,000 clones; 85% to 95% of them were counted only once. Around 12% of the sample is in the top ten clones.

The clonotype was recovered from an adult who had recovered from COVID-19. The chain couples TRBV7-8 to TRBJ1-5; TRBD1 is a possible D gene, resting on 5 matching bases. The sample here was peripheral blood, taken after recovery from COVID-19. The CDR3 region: CASSLEGAWQPQHF. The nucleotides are TGTGCCAGCAGCTTAGAAGGGGCCTGGCAGCCCCAGCATTTT.